The rows below give T cell receptor beta chains drawn from one sample of a study of T cells in localized non-small cell lung cancer. The assay was immunoSEQ multiplex PCR, and TCRdb's table has in-frame clones only and misses some. The sample holds fewer than 100,000 clones, over 75% seen once. The sample here was peripheral blood, taken before any cancer treatment. These receptors originate from an older female donor with stage I lung adenocarcinoma. Both conserved end residues are part of each CDR3. The D gene is left open where the match is weak. The size entry is marked missing in some rows and otherwise reads once, few, many or a size class.

J gene: TRBJ2-1; V gene: TRBV7-2; D gene: NA; clone size: NA; CDR3 protein: CASSLGRQSNEQFF; CDR3 DNA: TGTGCCAGCAGCTTAGGGAGACAGAGCAATGAGCAGTTCTTC
J gene: TRBJ1-2; V gene: TRBV11-1; D gene: NA; clone size: NA; CDR3 protein: CASSLDLPNYGYTF; CDR3 DNA: TGTGCCAGCAGCTTAGACCTTCCCAACTATGGCTACACCTTC
J gene: TRBJ2-7; V gene: TRBV6-9; D gene: NA; clone size: NA; CDR3 protein: CASSAGDKYEQYF; CDR3 DNA: TGTGCCAGCAGCGCCGGGGACAAGTACGAGCAGTACTTC
J gene: TRBJ1-2; V gene: TRBV2; D gene: NA; clone size: NA; CDR3 protein: CASRGGGYTF; CDR3 DNA: TGTGCCAGCAGGGGAGGAGGCTACACCTTC
J gene: TRBJ1-5; V gene: TRBV21-1; D gene: NA; clone size: many; CDR3 protein: CASKTGGYDHSNQPQHF; CDR3 DNA: TGTGCCAGCAAGACAGGGGGCTACGATCATAGCAATCAGCCCCAGCATTTT
J gene: TRBJ2-7; V gene: TRBV7-6; D gene: TRBD2; clone size: NA; CDR3 protein: CASSLGTSGGGSYEQYF; CDR3 DNA: TGTGCCAGCAGCTTAGGGACTAGCGGGGGAGGGTCCTACGAGCAGTACTTC
J gene: TRBJ1-1; V gene: TRBV5-1; D gene: NA; clone size: NA; CDR3 protein: CASSLGWQGPTHEAFF; CDR3 DNA: TGCGCCAGCAGCTTGGGATGGCAGGGCCCCACGCACGAAGCTTTCTTT
J gene: TRBJ1-6; V gene: TRBV27; D gene: TRBD1; clone size: NA; CDR3 protein: CASSLRIPGGQDNSPLHF; CDR3 DNA: TGTGCCAGCAGTTTACGTATTCCGGGGGGACAGGATAATTCACCCCTCCACTTT
J gene: TRBJ1-6; V gene: TRBV5-1; D gene: TRBD1; clone size: NA; CDR3 protein: CASSGGQGPGNSPLHF; CDR3 DNA: TGCGCCAGCAGCGGAGGACAGGGGCCGGGAAATTCACCCCTCCACTTT
J gene: TRBJ2-7; V gene: TRBV6-6; D gene: NA; clone size: NA; CDR3 protein: CASTSSGYEQYF; CDR3 DNA: TGTGCCAGCACCAGTAGCGGCTACGAGCAGTACTTC
J gene: TRBJ1-1; V gene: TRBV7-8; D gene: NA; clone size: NA; CDR3 protein: CASSFPAGNTEAFF; CDR3 DNA: TGTGCCAGCAGCTTCCCGGCAGGGAACACTGAAGCTTTCTTT
J gene: TRBJ2-1; V gene: TRBV15; D gene: NA; clone size: NA; CDR3 protein: CATSNPGLHNEQFF; CDR3 DNA: TGTGCCACCAGCAACCCCGGGCTCCACAATGAGCAGTTCTTC
J gene: TRBJ1-5; V gene: TRBV30; D gene: NA; clone size: NA; CDR3 protein: CAWGTPLSQHF; CDR3 DNA: TGTGCCTGGGGGACCCCATTAAGTCAGCATTTT
J gene: TRBJ2-1; V gene: TRBV5-8; D gene: TRBD2; clone size: NA; CDR3 protein: CASSTWRGFGDSEQFF; CDR3 DNA: TGTGCCAGCTCCACCTGGCGGGGGTTCGGGGACTCTGAGCAGTTCTTC
J gene: TRBJ2-1; V gene: TRBV27; D gene: NA; clone size: NA; CDR3 protein: CASSSGVSYNEQFF; CDR3 DNA: TGTGCCAGCAGTTCGGGGGTATCCTACAATGAGCAGTTCTTC
J gene: TRBJ1-1; V gene: TRBV11-3; D gene: NA; clone size: NA; CDR3 protein: CASSLGEEAFF; CDR3 DNA: TGTGCCAGCAGCTTAGGAGAAGAAGCTTTCTTT
J gene: TRBJ1-2; V gene: TRBV15; D gene: NA; clone size: NA; CDR3 protein: CATSRVNYGYTF; CDR3 DNA: TGTGCCACCAGCAGGGTGAACTATGGCTACACCTTC
J gene: TRBJ2-7; V gene: TRBV13; D gene: TRBD1; clone size: NA; CDR3 protein: CASSPPPTGARREQYF; CDR3 DNA: TGTGCCAGCAGCCCCCCCCCGACAGGGGCCAGGCGGGAGCAGTACTTC
J gene: TRBJ1-5; V gene: TRBV14; D gene: NA; clone size: NA; CDR3 protein: CASSQGWGQPQHF; CDR3 DNA: TGTGCCAGCAGCCAAGGGTGGGGGCAGCCCCAGCATTTT
J gene: TRBJ2-3; V gene: TRBV19; D gene: NA; clone size: NA; CDR3 protein: CASSIDPLKDTQYF; CDR3 DNA: TGTGCCAGTAGTATAGATCCTTTGAAGGATACGCAGTATTTT
J gene: TRBJ2-7; V gene: TRBV2; D gene: NA; clone size: NA; CDR3 protein: CASSEFGATYEQYF; CDR3 DNA: TGTGCCAGCAGTGAATTCGGAGCAACTTACGAGCAGTACTTC
J gene: TRBJ2-5; V gene: TRBV5-4; D gene: NA; clone size: NA; CDR3 protein: CASRPNQGGRETQYF; CDR3 DNA: TGTGCCAGCAGACCGAATCAGGGGGGTCGGGAGACCCAGTACTTC
J gene: TRBJ1-3; V gene: TRBV30; D gene: TRBD1; clone size: NA; CDR3 protein: CAWRIQGAPGNTIYF; CDR3 DNA: TGTGCCTGGAGAATACAGGGGGCGCCTGGAAACACCATATATTTT
J gene: TRBJ2-2; V gene: TRBV15; D gene: NA; clone size: once; CDR3 protein: CATSRDFRFGRDGTGELFF; CDR3 DNA: TGTGCCACCAGCAGAGATTTTCGGTTTGGCAGGGATGGCACCGGGGAGCTGTTTTTT
J gene: TRBJ2-1; V gene: TRBV7-9; D gene: TRBD2; clone size: NA; CDR3 protein: CASSREASGYNEQFF; CDR3 DNA: TGTGCCAGCAGCCGGGAGGCTAGCGGTTACAATGAGCAGTTCTTC
J gene: TRBJ2-3; V gene: TRBV7-9; D gene: NA; clone size: NA; CDR3 protein: CASSLASGVLTQYF; CDR3 DNA: TGTGCCAGCAGCTTAGCGAGCGGAGTCCTTACGCAGTATTTT
J gene: TRBJ1-1; V gene: TRBV19; D gene: NA; clone size: once; CDR3 protein: CASSHRAGAATEAFF; CDR3 DNA: TGTGCCAGTAGCCATCGAGCGGGGGCGGCTACTGAAGCTTTCTTT
J gene: TRBJ1-2; V gene: TRBV6-5; D gene: NA; clone size: once; CDR3 protein: CASTQTGGADGYTF; CDR3 DNA: TGTGCCAGCACTCAGACTGGGGGGGCGGATGGCTACACCTTC
J gene: TRBJ2-1; V gene: TRBV9; D gene: NA; clone size: once; CDR3 protein: CASSGGTYNEQFF; CDR3 DNA: TGTGCCAGCAGCGGTGGCACCTACAATGAGCAGTTCTTC
J gene: TRBJ2-1; V gene: TRBV4-3; D gene: TRBD2; clone size: NA; CDR3 protein: CASSQGPAGIYNEQFF; CDR3 DNA: TGCGCCAGCAGCCAAGGCCCAGCGGGAATCTATAATGAGCAGTTCTTC
J gene: TRBJ2-7; V gene: TRBV5-4; D gene: NA; clone size: medium-sized; CDR3 protein: CASSLGQTTRYEQYF; CDR3 DNA: TGTGCCAGCAGCTTGGGACAGACCACCCGGTACGAGCAGTACTTC
J gene: TRBJ1-4; V gene: TRBV28; D gene: NA; clone size: NA; CDR3 protein: CAGRGNEKLFF; CDR3 DNA: TGTGCCGGAAGGGGTAATGAAAAACTGTTTTTT
J gene: TRBJ1-2; V gene: TRBV6-1; D gene: NA; clone size: many; CDR3 protein: CAVPIQGANYGYTF; CDR3 DNA: TGTGCCGTTCCAATACAGGGAGCTAACTATGGCTACACCTTC
J gene: TRBJ2-2; V gene: TRBV5-5; D gene: NA; clone size: NA; CDR3 protein: CASRDFPNTGELFF; CDR3 DNA: TGTGCCAGCAGGGACTTTCCTAACACCGGGGAGCTGTTTTTT
J gene: TRBJ1-5; V gene: TRBV5-6; D gene: NA; clone size: few; CDR3 protein: CASSLARAYNQPQHF; CDR3 DNA: TGTGCCAGCAGCTTGGCCCGGGCCTACAATCAGCCCCAGCATTTT
J gene: TRBJ2-2; V gene: TRBV9; D gene: NA; clone size: NA; CDR3 protein: CASSVAGEAGELFF; CDR3 DNA: TGTGCCAGCAGCGTAGCTGGCGAGGCCGGGGAGCTGTTTTTT
J gene: TRBJ2-1; V gene: TRBV10-3; D gene: NA; clone size: NA; CDR3 protein: CAISESWTVNYNEQFF; CDR3 DNA: TGTGCCATCAGTGAGTCGTGGACAGTTAACTACAATGAGCAGTTCTTC
J gene: TRBJ2-7; V gene: TRBV4-2; D gene: TRBD2; clone size: few; CDR3 protein: CASSQGFAGEQYEQYF; CDR3 DNA: TGTGCCAGCAGCCAAGGTTTTGCGGGAGAACAATACGAGCAGTACTTC
J gene: TRBJ1-5; V gene: TRBV6-6; D gene: NA; clone size: NA; CDR3 protein: CASLEAYSNQPQHF; CDR3 DNA: TGTGCCAGCCTCGAGGCTTATAGCAATCAGCCCCAGCATTTT
J gene: TRBJ1-2; V gene: TRBV6-1; D gene: NA; clone size: NA; CDR3 protein: CASSERGAAQGGGYTF; CDR3 DNA: TGTGCCAGCAGTGAACGTGGGGCGGCACAGGGAGGTGGCTACACCTTC
J gene: TRBJ2-5; V gene: TRBV28; D gene: NA; clone size: NA; CDR3 protein: CASSTTPQETQYF; CDR3 DNA: TGTGCCAGCAGCACGACGCCTCAAGAGACCCAGTACTTC
J gene: TRBJ1-4; V gene: TRBV5-1; D gene: NA; clone size: NA; CDR3 protein: CASSLVTGKEEKLFF; CDR3 DNA: TGCGCCAGCAGCTTGGTTACAGGGAAGGAAGAAAAACTGTTTTTT
J gene: TRBJ1-6; V gene: TRBV9; D gene: TRBD1; clone size: NA; CDR3 protein: CASSGQGARSSPLHF; CDR3 DNA: TGTGCCAGCAGCGGACAGGGGGCGCGGAGTTCACCCCTCCACTTT